The next 8 T cell receptor beta chains were all read from a single sample in a study of blood T cell repertoires in COVID-19 (dated by TCRdb to between 2020 and 2021). Library preparation employed the immunoSEQ multiplex PCR assay. This is the immuneACCESS table as TCRdb keeps it, with only in-frame sequences that have V and J called. A part of the clones is gone; compared with another copy, unresolved V genes explain less than half, and the rest is unexplained. The sample records 200,000 to 250,000 clones, roughly 85% of which are singletons. Approximately 5% of the sample is held by the ten biggest clonotypes. The sample taken for sequencing was PBMCs or T cells enriched from blood (not recorded which). The receptors shown here come from a woman aged 50 to 60 who had been exposed to COVID-19.

The V call is TRBV12-2, the J call TRBJ1-1; the table's D call TRBD1 went unverified against the DNA. TRBV12-2 is flagged as a pseudogene. This CDR3 spans 16 amino acids. The CDR3 DNA sequence: TGTGCAAGTCGCCCGAGTCTCAGGGCCGAGGACACTGAAGCTTTCTTT. Its translation: CASRPSLRAEDTEAFF.

The V call is TRBV11-1, the J call TRBJ2-5; 8 bases are shared with TRBD2. V trimming: 10 bases; J trimming: 5 bases; junction bases outside the gene matches: 15. The germline V gene encodes CDR1 SGHAT and CDR2 FQDESV (reference sequence). The CDR3 spans 15 residues. The CDR3 reads CATSRGAGPRETQYF. CDR3 nucleotides: TGTGCCACCTCGCGGGGGGCGGGGCCCAGGGAGACCCAGTACTTC. Full variable domain (remainder filled in from reference TRBV11-1 and TRBJ2-5): EAEVAQSPRYKITEKSQAVAFWCDPISGHATLYWYRQILGQGPELLVQFQDESVVDDSQLPKDRFSAERLKGVDSTLKIQPAELGDSAMYLCATSRGAGPRETQYFGPGTRLLVL.

The V and J genes are TRBV30 and TRBJ1-1; D is unclear. Trimming left V 0 bases short and J 2 bases short, with 10 bases between. CDR3 length: 14 residues. Germline V CDR1 and CDR2: GTSNPN, SVGIG (reference sequence). This CDR3 is CAWSVSRINTEAFF. As DNA, the CDR3 is TGTGCCTGGAGTGTAAGCAGGATAAACACTGAAGCTTTCTTT. The whole variable domain, remainder taken from reference TRBV30 and TRBJ1-1, is SQTIHQWPATLVQPVGSPLSLECTVEGTSNPNLYWYRQAAGRGLQLLFYSVGIGQISSEVPQNLSASRPQDRQFILSSKKLLLSDSGFYLCAWSVSRINTEAFFGQGTRLTVV.

The gene calls are TRBV2 and TRBJ1-5, with 8 bases that match TRBD1. Germline V gives CDR1 SNHLY, CDR2 FYNNEI. The CDR3 consists of 13 residues. After removal of 10 bases from V and 9 bases from J, the junction contained 11 bases not matched to a gene. The CDR3 spells CATKGQAFGPQHF. Written as DNA, the CDR3 is TGTGCCACTAAGGGACAGGCCTTTGGGCCCCAGCATTTT. The variable domain in full, completed from reference TRBV2 and TRBJ1-5, reads EPEVTQTPSHQVTQMGQEVILRCVPISNHLYFYWYRQILGQKVEFLVSFYNNEISEKSEIFDDQFSVERPDGSNFTLKIRSTKLEDSAMYFCATKGQAFGPQHFGDGTRLSIL.

The chain has TRBV5-4 and TRBJ2-3; 7 bases align to TRBD2. CDR3 length equals 16 residues. Germline V lookup: CDR1 SGHNT, CDR2 YYREEE (reference sequence). V gave up 0 bases and J gave up 0 bases; unmatched junction bases: 4. The CDR3: CASSLVGAGSTDTQYF. Here the CDR3 DNA reads TGTGCCAGCAGCTTGGTTGGAGCGGGGAGCACAGATACGCAGTATTTT.

The V gene is TRBV4-2, the J gene TRBJ1-4; D call uncertain. The CDR3 has 14 residues. Per the germline V gene, CDR1 is LGHNA and CDR2 is YNFKEQ. V was trimmed by 1 base and J by 7 bases, leaving 10 bases between them. In DNA, the CDR3 is TGTGCCAGCAGCCAAGTATCCGGGGTTGAAAAACTGTTTTTT. This encodes CASSQVSGVEKLFF.

V is TRBV19 and J is TRBJ2-1, with 13 positions matching TRBD2. Losses at the gene ends were 6 bases for V and 0 bases for J; bases not matched to a gene: 11. The CDR3 is made up of 19 amino acids. CDR1 LNHDA and CDR2 SQIVND come from the germline V gene (reference sequence). The chain's CDR3 is CASSQVGTSGASSYNEQFF. In nucleotides, the CDR3 is TGTGCCAGTAGCCAAGTAGGGACTAGCGGGGCGAGCTCCTACAATGAGCAGTTCTTC.

This sequence joins TRBV28 and TRBJ1-1; no firm D call. The germline V and J ends were trimmed by 3 bases and 0 bases, with 14 bases remaining between them. From germline, CDR1 is MDHEN and CDR2 SYDVKM. There are 16 residues in the CDR3. The DNA for the CDR3 is TGTGCCAGCAGTTTGGAGGTGACGACAATGAACACTGAAGCTTTCTTT. Translating gives CASSLEVTTMNTEAFF.